This T cell receptor beta chain was observed in a study of T cells in Graves' hyperthyroidism and ophthalmopathy. The study, taken as a whole, reports: In the analysis, a 13 V-J model separated ophthalmopathy from stable hyperthyroidism. Blood also contained most expanded thyroid clonotypes above 0.001. Model-based prediction identified ophthalmopathy a median about 6 months prior to its onset.

In germline, CDR1 is SQVTM, CDR2 ANQGSEA. The CDR3 is made up of 16 amino acids. The trim removed 6 bases at V and 0 bases at J, leaving 8 bases unmatched. This clonotype has ten or more counts. The target antigen is unknown. TCR beta CDR3 regions were amplified from RNA transcripts. The HTBI primer set was used in a first-round RT-PCR of the TCR CDR3. TCRdb passed the multiplex PCR reads through MiXCR, listing each CDR3 protein once. The sample shows 540,000 or so distinct CDR3 sequences, roughly 50% of them seen only once. This sequence originates from an adult woman with Graves' disease, either hyperthyroidism or ophthalmopathy (not recorded which). The specimen sequenced was peripheral blood or thyroid tissue (not recorded which). The chain has TRBV29-1 and TRBJ2-6; 7 nucleotides line up with TRBD1. The CDR3 sequence: CSVTGQDDSGANVLTF. In nucleotides, the CDR3 is TGCAGCGTGACCGGACAGGACGACTCTGGGGCCAACGTCCTGACTTTC.